The 22 T cell receptor beta chains in this list originate from one sample, sequenced in a study of blood T cell repertoires in COVID-19. Here immunoSEQ multiplex PCR was the method, and the copy in TCRdb shows in-frame clones only, minus some. Seen here are 75,000 to 90,000 clones, roughly 83% observed once, and the top ten hold roughly 11%. Sequenced: peripheral blood. These receptors were taken from a human donor in a cohort sampled during active COVID-19.

This clone has only a few counts. The chain carries TRBV10-3 and TRBJ2-5; 9 positions match TRBD1. After removal of 0 bases from V and 2 bases from J, the junction contained 4 bases not matched to a gene. The CDR3 spans 16 residues. Germline CDR1 and CDR2: ENHRY and SYGVKD. CDR3 loop: CAISESPDRGQETQYF. Here the CDR3 DNA reads TGTGCCATCAGTGAGTCCCCCGACAGGGGGCAAGAGACCCAGTACTTC.

V is TRBV10-1 and J is TRBJ2-3; TRBD2 agrees at 7 bases. CDR3 length: 16 residues. Germline V gene sequence: CDR1 WNHNN, CDR2 SYGVQD (reference sequence). The trim removed 3 bases at V and 5 bases at J, leaving 11 bases unmatched. The CDR3 is CASSDSLLRGRDTQYF. CDR3 nucleotides: TGCGCCAGCAGTGATTCCTTACTACGCGGGAGAGATACGCAGTATTTT.

The J gene is TRBJ2-7, the V gene TRBV7-2, with D unresolved. The germline V and J ends were trimmed by 5 bases and 0 bases, with 5 bases remaining between them. CDR3 length equals 12 residues. Germline V CDR1 and CDR2: SGHTA, FQGNSA. The CDR3 coding sequence is TGTGCCAGCAGCCGTCTCTCCTACGAGCAGTACTTC. It specifies CASSRLSYEQYF.

The rearrangement uses TRBV7-3 and TRBJ2-6; D is uncertain. The CDR3 sequence is 15 residues long. The V gene lost 7 bases and the J gene lost 0 bases, with 10 bases spanning the gap. Looked up from germline, CDR1 is SGHTA and CDR2 is FQGTGA. The CDR3 region is CASTPYSSGANVLTF. CDR3 DNA sequence: TGTGCCAGCACCCCCTACTCCTCTGGGGCCAACGTCCTGACTTTC. Together with reference TRBV7-3 and TRBJ2-6, the CDR3 gives the full variable domain: GAGVSQTPSNKVTEKGKYVELRCDPISGHTALYWYRQSLGQGPEFLIYFQGTGAADDSGLPNDRFFAVRPEGSVSTLKIQRTERGDSAVYLCASTPYSSGANVLTFGAGSRLTVL.

Here the CDR3 reads CASSPAPGIQETQYF. CDR3 coding DNA: TGTGCCAGCAGCCCCGCGCCAGGGATCCAAGAGACCCAGTACTTC. The gene calls are TRBV7-2 and TRBJ2-5; possible D gene TRBD1, 5 bases. This CDR3 region has 15 residues. Germline values: CDR1 SGHTA, CDR2 FQGNSA. Trimming took off 5 bases at V and 1 base at J, with 14 bases between the two ends. The entire variable domain, with the rest obtained from reference TRBV7-2 and TRBJ2-5, is as follows: GAGVSQSPSNKVTEKGKDVELRCDPISGHTALYWYRQSLGQGLEFLIYFQGNSAPDKSGLPSDRFSAERTGGSVSTLTIQRTQQEDSAVYLCASSPAPGIQETQYFGPGTRLLVL.

The genes are TRBV6-1 and TRBJ2-1; 8 nucleotides align to TRBD2. The CDR3 length is 16 residues. The J segment lost 8 bases and the V segment lost 2 bases, leaving 11 bases of the junction unmatched. The germline V gene has CDR1 MNHNS and CDR2 SASEGT. The CDR3 nucleotides are TGTGCCAGCAGTGAATCCGGGGGGGGCCTGAGAGATGAGCAGTTCTTC. It encodes CASSESGGGLRDEQFF.

This clone was seen a handful of times. The rearrangement links TRBV5-1 to TRBJ1-2, with a weak D call TRBD1 (6 bases). Germline lookup yields CDR1 SGHRS and CDR2 YFSETQ. The CDR3 sequence is 13 residues long. With 5 bases removed from V and 5 bases from J, the gap between germline ends came to 13 bases. DNA of the CDR3: TGCGCCAGCAGTCAGGGGCAAGGGTATGGCTACACCTTC. It translates to CASSQGQGYGYTF.

This chain joins TRBV15 and TRBJ2-5; 7 bases map to TRBD1. The germline V gene encodes CDR1 LNHNV and CDR2 YYDKDF (reference sequence). The V and J ends lost 1 base and 5 bases, in that order; junction bases with no gene match: 10. This CDR3 has 16 amino acids. The CDR3 bases are TGTGCCACCAGCAGAGGATTACAGGGGCTTGGGGAGACCCAGTACTTC. The encoded protein is CATSRGLQGLGETQYF.

This clone has more than one count but fewer than ten. J is TRBJ1-6 and V is TRBV9; 7 bases map to TRBD1. The ends lost 4 bases at V and 0 bases at J; junction bases unmatched: 13. Looked up from germline, CDR1 is SGDLS and CDR2 is YYNGEE. CDR3 size: 19 residues. This chain's CDR3 is CASSTPRGQSSSYNSPLHF. CDR3 nucleotide sequence: TGTGCCAGCAGCACTCCAAGGGGACAGTCTAGCTCCTATAATTCACCCCTCCACTTT.

V usage is TRBV6-5 and J usage is TRBJ1-5; TRBD1 matches 8 bases. There are 15 residues in the CDR3. CDR1 is MNHEY, CDR2 SVGAGI, per germline. Trimming cost V 5 bases and J 4 bases; bases outside gene matches: 7. The CDR3 nucleotides read TGTGCCAGCAGTCCGCCGGGACAGGAGAATCAGCCCCAGCATTTT. Translated, it gives CASSPPGQENQPQHF.

J is TRBJ2-6 and V is TRBV5-6; D uncertain. Germline CDR1 reads SGHDT; CDR2 reads YYEEEE. This CDR3 region has 18 residues. Trimming shortened V by 0 bases and J by 0 bases, and 13 bases separated the two germline ends. The CDR3 nucleotides are TGTGCCAGCAGCTTGGGGCAGGTTATAAGCTCTGGGGCCAACGTCCTGACTTTC. This gives the protein CASSLGQVISSGANVLTF.

This chain uses TRBV6-2 or TRBV6-3 with TRBJ2-7; D unclear. V shed 4 bases and J shed 6 bases, with 10 bases lying between them. This CDR3 has 12 residues. Germline CDR1 is MNHEY and CDR2 is SVGEGT. As DNA, the CDR3 is TGTGCCAGCAGTTCCCCCCTTTCCGAGCAGTACTTC. Translation: CASSSPLSEQYF.

The chain carries TRBV5-1 and TRBJ2-7, with a possible D match to TRBD1 (5 bases). This CDR3 region has 16 residues. Trimming stripped 0 bases from V and 3 bases from J, with 16 bases between. Germline V gene data show CDR1 as SGHRS and CDR2 as YFSETQ. The CDR3 sequence is CASSLGGGDRSYEQYF. DNA for the CDR3: TGCGCCAGCAGCTTGGGTGGCGGCGACAGAAGCTACGAGCAGTACTTC.

The rearrangement joins TRBV28 to TRBJ1-4; D is undetermined. CDR1 and CDR2 (germline): MDHEN, SYDVKM. Trimming took off 3 bases at V and 6 bases at J, with 11 bases between the two ends. The CDR3 sequence is 14 residues long. The CDR3 protein is CASSLSGGDEKLFF. CDR3 sequence (DNA): TGTGCCAGCAGTTTGTCGGGTGGCGATGAAAAACTGTTTTTT.

This sequence joins TRBV7-3 and TRBJ1-1, with TRBD1 matching 9 bases. There are 16 residues in the CDR3. V gave up 4 bases and J gave up 2 bases; unmatched junction bases: 8. CDR1 is SGHTA, CDR2 FQGTGA, per germline. DNA for the CDR3: TGTGCCAGCAGCTCTCAACAGGGGGCGATCAACACTGAAGCTTTCTTT. It codes for CASSSQQGAINTEAFF.

J is TRBJ2-7 and V is TRBV10-3; 9 bases are a match to TRBD1. Losses at the gene ends were 3 bases for V and 2 bases for J; bases not matched to a gene: 5. Germline V gives CDR1 ENHRY, CDR2 SYGVKD. This CDR3 is 15 amino acids long. CDR3 sequence (DNA): TGTGCCATCAGTGACTTAAGACAGGGGGCCTACGAGCAGTACTTC. As protein: CAISDLRQGAYEQYF.

The sample holds one count of this clone. The V and J genes are TRBV28 and TRBJ1-4; TRBD1 agrees at 8 bases. The germline CDR1 and CDR2 sequences are MDHEN and SYDVKM. The CDR3 loop spans 17 amino acids. J was trimmed by 3 bases and V by 5 bases; bases with no gene match: 11. CDR3 sequence reads: CASSSAPGGQANEKLFF. DNA for the CDR3: TGTGCCAGCAGTAGTGCTCCCGGGGGACAGGCTAATGAAAAACTGTTTTTT. Complete variable domain (other parts from reference TRBV28 and TRBJ1-4): DVKVTQSSRYLVKRTGEKVFLECVQDMDHENMFWYRQDPGLGLRLIYFSYDVKMKEKGDIPEGYSVSREKKERFSLILESASTNQTSMYLCASSSAPGGQANEKLFFGSGTQLSVL.

CDR3 loop: CASTSLRQGNTEAFF. The CDR3 coding sequence is TGTGCCAGCACCTCATTAAGGCAGGGGAACACTGAAGCTTTCTTT. The rearrangement joins TRBV6-5 to TRBJ1-1, with D possibly TRBD1 on 5 matching bases. The CDR3 covers 15 residues. The V gene's germline CDR1 is MNHEY and CDR2 SVGAGI. Trimming left V 7 bases short and J 1 base short, with 16 bases between.

The V and J genes are TRBV7-2 and TRBJ2-7; TRBD1 agrees at 7 bases. Trimming took 5 bases from V and 3 from J; bases not matched to a gene: 10. This CDR3 region has 15 residues. CDR1 is SGHTA and CDR2 is FQGNSA in the germline V gene. This CDR3 is CASSLNPGGSYEQYF. The CDR3 bases are TGTGCCAGCAGCCTAAATCCAGGGGGTAGCTACGAGCAGTACTTC.

The rearrangement links TRBV29-1 to TRBJ1-3, with no clear D. Germline CDR1 SQVTM, CDR2 ANQGSEA. This CDR3 has 14 residues. Trimming removed 4 bases at V and 0 bases at J, with 10 bases between. The chain's CDR3 is CSVVDRGSGNTIYF. The CDR3 DNA follows: TGCAGCGTTGTCGATCGGGGCTCTGGAAACACCATATATTTT.

This chain links TRBV3-1 (or the pseudogene TRBV3-2) with TRBJ2-7; D is perhaps TRBD2 (5 bases). The germline gives CDR1 LGHDT, CDR2 YNNKEL (reference sequence). Trimming took off 10 bases at V and 3 bases at J, with 13 bases between the two ends. This CDR3 has 12 amino acids. CDR3 region: CATSRGNYEQYF. CDR3 DNA: TGTGCCACCTCCCGGGGAAACTACGAGCAGTACTTC.

This chain uses TRBV7-2 with TRBJ2-7; D is possibly TRBD1 (6 bases). CDR1 and CDR2 from the germline V gene are SGHTA and FQGNSA. V was trimmed by 5 bases and J by 2 bases, leaving 13 bases between them. The CDR3 contains 14 residues. For the CDR3, the DNA is TGTGCCAGCAGCATAGGCAGACAGGCCTACGAGCAGTACTTC. It yields the protein CASSIGRQAYEQYF.